This entry describes one T cell receptor (beta chain). This clonotype was counted a few times. No cognate antigen has been identified for it. Qualities for individual bases were not recorded, and no much larger clone is one base off. These data are taken from a study of T and B cells in COVID-19 patients (TCRdb year 2020). A note on the overall study: Using TRB and IGH repertoire sequencing of peripheral blood, the study characterized adaptive immunity in COVID-19 patients who had active infection or had recovered. A recovered cohort comprised around 18 patients contributing about 20 samples, mostly after mild to moderate COVID-19 managed as outpatients. The recovered cohort had a median age of roughly 30 years, compared with 67 years in the active-infection cohort. Critical illness requiring mechanical ventilation or ECMO was present in about 65% of the 20 patients in the active-infection cohort. Comorbidities linked to unfavorable COVID-19 outcome were present in about 90% of the roughly 20 patients in the active-infection cohort. The TCR and BCR sequence repository comprised approximately 39 patients and approximately 72 time points, with over 7 million TCR sequences analysed. Two patients belonged to both the recovered and active cohorts because samples were available from active disease and after recovery. For the repertoire analyses, the comparison was an age-matched reference group of 39 healthy donors who were negative for COVID-19 antibodies. As many as 9 follow-up blood samples were taken per patient, and some of the samples covered different disease stages within the same individual.

For sequencing, an Illumina MiSeq was employed. Multiplex PCR with BIOMED2 TRB-A/B primer pools was used to amplify the TRB rearrangements. Illumina-compatible adapters and 7-nucleotide sample barcodes were added to the amplicons in two consecutive PCRs. Phusion HS II polymerase was used for all library PCRs. Amplicons were purified from gel with the NucleoSpin Gel and PCR Clean-up kit, quantified on Qubit, and pooled at approximately 4.1 nM. The quality of the amplicon pool was checked on an Agilent 2100 Bioanalyzer prior to Illumina next-generation sequencing. Per the authors' processing: Annotation of TRB rearrangements was done in MiXCR 3.0.8 with the default MiXCR reference library. Sequences with fewer than 2 reads and non-productive reads were filtered out, and every unique CDR3 nucleotide sequence was treated as a single clone. Clonality, diversity, richness and V-J gene usage were calculated in R 3.5.1. GLIPH2 was used for TCR clustering by CDR3 similarity, and generation probabilities were calculated by OLGA. Only GLIPH2 clusters with at least four unique TCR clonotypes present in at least three individuals were retained. TCRdb passed the public sequencing reads through fastp at Q25 and MiXCR, retaining productive beta sequences. Rows matching on CDR3 protein sequence are summarized as one entry with the most common DNA and genes. TCRdb assigned the V and J calls; the authors' analysis was not used. Within this sample are more than 9,000 distinct CDR3 sequences, with about 31% of them counted one time only. Over 25% of the sample rests with the top ten.

Genomic DNA extracted from blood, in amounts of roughly 230-550 ng, served as the starting material for amplifying TRB repertoires. Inclusive of the bounding cysteine and phenylalanine, the CDR3 is 16 residues long. Here the CDR3 DNA is all that survives: 48 bases in frame from base 1. At the junction V is shortened by 4 bases and J by 0 bases; bases outside the gene matches: 5. The germline V gene supplies CDR1 KGHDR and CDR2 SFDVKD. Results the study describes overall, beyond this receptor: Specific T cell subsets (CD4+/Treg/CD8+) and sorted SARS-CoV-2-responsive or tetramer+ T cells had not yet been sequenced, and the corresponding sequencing experiments were ongoing. The cohort was considered too small to assess HLA contributions to COVID-19 susceptibility or severity. Strongly skewed TRBV/TRBJ gene usage was reported in patients with COVID-19. TRB repertoires were highly clonal in active COVID-19, whereas diversity and richness at recovery rose above healthy donor levels. The recovered cohort had about 2,300 exclusive TCR clusters, including around 30 low-pGen clusters. Blood samples obtained from mildly ill patients during symptoms, as well as early samples obtained from severe cases, were available only in scarce numbers. The reported TCR clusters were stated to require prospective validation before clinical use.

Material for sequencing was blood. The chain joins TRBV24-1 to TRBJ2-3; 8 bases in between match TRBD1. This clonotype was obtained from a human donor who had recovered from COVID-19. The bases are TGTGCCACCAGTGACACGGACAGGGCCAGCACAGATACGCAGTATTTT. It translates as CATSDTDRASTDTQYF.